The clone carrying this T cell receptor (beta chain) was seen a handful of times. V lost 5 bases to trimming and J lost 3 bases, with 14 bases between them. The length of the CDR3 is 14 residues. The germline CDR1 and CDR2 sequences are DFQATT and SNEGSKA (reference sequence). The source of the sample is a study of T-cell reconstitution after alpha-beta-depleted transplantation in children. During its preparation, the TCRbeta library received unique molecular identifiers. TCRdb processed the PCR reads anew with MiXCR; each CDR3 protein has one entry. The sample includes around 680,000 distinct CDR3 sequences, approximately 17% seen only once; the top ten take approximately 1%.

This clonotype was sampled from a human donor who donated a stem cell graft to a child with acute myeloid leukemia. The rearrangement links TRBV20-1 to TRBJ2-4, with a tentative D call TRBD1 (6 bases). Sequenced here: PBMCs from the stem cell graft donor, sampled from the stem cell graft. As DNA, the CDR3 is TGCAGTGCTCCTCTAGGCAGGGGCAAAAACATTCAGTACTTC. Amino acid sequence: CSAPLGRGKNIQYF.